Listed here is a single T cell receptor (beta chain). What it binds is unknown. One junction end does not reproduce the germline sequence, and a read error may be involved. This entry belongs to a study of cytomegalovirus exposure and HLA in healthy donors. At the level of the study: Among approximately 400 genotyped donors, about 85% fell in the Caucasian-associated ancestry cluster.

CDR3 size: 17 residues. The germline V gene encodes CDR1 SGHRS and CDR2 YFSETQ. Vbeta (60) and Jbeta (13) primers were used in the PCR. The protocol was immunoSEQ multiplex PCR, while the TCRdb copy is restricted to in-frame clones and leaves out a portion. The sample has approximately 160,000 clones, roughly four fifths seen once. The study's findings and limits: CMV serostatus was the sole immune exposure information available. Reportedly, HLA-A and HLA-B alleles of most subjects were accurately predicted from TCR beta. Several top significant clusters appeared, in a later analysis, to be linked to common viral pathogens.

The chain couples TRBV5-1 to TRBJ2-6; tentative D call: TRBD2 (6 bases). The sample consisted of PBMCs. This receptor was taken from a man aged 40-55 years in good health and CMV-seronegative. CDR3 bases: TGCGCCAGCAGCCCAACCCCCCGGGGGTCTGGGGCCAACGGCCTGACTTTC. Translation: CASSPTPRGSGANGLTF.